The 9 T cell receptor beta chains below all came from one sample that was sequenced in a study of CD8 T cells in Susac syndrome. Random-hexamer reverse transcription was applied to roughly 0.45 to 1 ug RNA. From the immunoSEQ multiplex PCR reads, TCRdb called clonotypes with MiXCR, one entry per CDR3 protein. The table records 150,000 to 200,000 distinct CDR3 sequences, 91% of them present only once. Sequences were obtained from CD4+ T cells from PBMCs. The receptors were gathered from a human donor with Susac syndrome.

The chain is built from TRBV2 and TRBJ1-1, with 7 bases fitting TRBD1. The V gene's germline CDR1 is SNHLY and CDR2 FYNNEI. V lost 3 bases, J lost 5 bases, and 6 bases stayed unmatched. The CDR3 is 14 amino acids. The CDR3 DNA reads TGTGCCAGCAGTGATGATGGCAGGGGGACTGAAGCTTTCTTT. It translates to CASSDDGRGTEAFF.

This chain connects TRBV29-1 to TRBJ2-3, with 8 nucleotides matching TRBD2. Per germline, CDR1 SQVTM and CDR2 ANQGSEA. This CDR3 is 14 amino acids long. Trimming cost V 8 bases and J 6 bases; bases outside gene matches: 13. In DNA, the CDR3 is TGCAGCTATGGGGCGGGAGGACTTGACGATACGCAGTATTTT. Protein: CSYGAGGLDDTQYF.

On this clonotype: One junction end does not reproduce the germline sequence, and a read error may be involved. The chain links TRBV11-2 to TRBJ2-1, with TRBD1 matching 9 bases. The length of the CDR3 is 14 residues. Germline-derived CDR1 and CDR2 are SGHAT and FQNNGV. As DNA, the CDR3 is TGTGCCAGCAGCATAGACAGGGGGTTCAATGAGCAGTTCTTC. This encodes CASSIDRGFNEQFF.

The chain employs TRBV2 and TRBJ2-4; D uncertain. CDR1 is SNHLY and CDR2 is FYNNEI in the germline V gene. Deletions cut 2 bases from V and 0 bases from J, with 8 bases between. This CDR3 is built from 15 residues. CDR3 sequence (DNA): TGTGCCAGCAGTGAACACAACGTAGCCAAAAACATTCAGTACTTC. Translated: CASSEHNVAKNIQYF.

V usage is TRBV20-1 and J usage is TRBJ2-3, with D perhaps assigned TRBD1 or TRBD2 (5 bases each). Trimming removed 2 bases at V and 4 bases at J, with 19 bases between. CDR1 and CDR2 (germline): DFQATT, SNEGSKA (reference sequence). The CDR3 totals 16 residues. The CDR3 loop reads CSARIHWGIRADTQYF. The CDR3 bases are TGCAGTGCTAGAATCCACTGGGGGATAAGGGCAGATACGCAGTATTTT.

This clonotype has more than one count but fewer than ten. V gene TRBV6-1 combines with J gene TRBJ2-1, with 8 bases fitting TRBD2. Germline V lookup: CDR1 MNHNS, CDR2 SASEGT. This CDR3 spans 17 amino acids. V lost 6 bases, J lost 9 bases, and 19 bases stayed unmatched. The CDR3 here is CASSPVSGLAGAGEQFF. CDR3 bases: TGTGCCAGCAGCCCCGTTAGCGGGCTAGCGGGTGCGGGTGAGCAGTTCTTC.

V and J are TRBV7-3 and TRBJ2-5, with TRBD1 matching 11 bases. Losses at the gene ends were 5 bases for V and 5 bases for J; bases not matched to a gene: 4. The CDR3 totals 14 residues. Germline V gene data show CDR1 as SGHTA and CDR2 as FQGTGA. Here the CDR3 DNA reads TGTGCCAGCAGCCTGGGACAGGGGGAGGAGACCCAGTACTTC. Amino acids: CASSLGQGEETQYF.

This clonotype occurred once. The chain uses TRBV4-1 and TRBJ2-5; 10 bases match TRBD1. Germline V CDR1 and CDR2: MGHRA, YSYEKL. The CDR3 runs to 17 residues. Unmatched junction bases numbered 8, after V lost 2 bases and J lost 2 bases. Here the CDR3 DNA reads TGCGCCAGCAGCCAACTCGGGACAGGGGCCAAACAAGAGACCCAGTACTTC. It specifies CASSQLGTGAKQETQYF.

The genes are TRBV7-3 and TRBJ1-2, with D possibly being TRBD1 (5 bases). Germline assignment: CDR1 SGHTA and CDR2 FQGTGA. The germline V and J ends were trimmed by 1 base and 4 bases, with 7 bases remaining between them. The CDR3 has 13 amino acids. CDR3 coding DNA: TGTGCCAGCAGCTTAAGTCAGGGCTATGGCTACACCTTC. Translating gives CASSLSQGYGYTF. The whole variable domain, remainder taken from reference TRBV7-3 and TRBJ1-2, is GAGVSQTPSNKVTEKGKYVELRCDPISGHTALYWYRQSLGQGPEFLIYFQGTGAADDSGLPNDRFFAVRPEGSVSTLKIQRTERGDSAVYLCASSLSQGYGYTFGSGTRLTVV.